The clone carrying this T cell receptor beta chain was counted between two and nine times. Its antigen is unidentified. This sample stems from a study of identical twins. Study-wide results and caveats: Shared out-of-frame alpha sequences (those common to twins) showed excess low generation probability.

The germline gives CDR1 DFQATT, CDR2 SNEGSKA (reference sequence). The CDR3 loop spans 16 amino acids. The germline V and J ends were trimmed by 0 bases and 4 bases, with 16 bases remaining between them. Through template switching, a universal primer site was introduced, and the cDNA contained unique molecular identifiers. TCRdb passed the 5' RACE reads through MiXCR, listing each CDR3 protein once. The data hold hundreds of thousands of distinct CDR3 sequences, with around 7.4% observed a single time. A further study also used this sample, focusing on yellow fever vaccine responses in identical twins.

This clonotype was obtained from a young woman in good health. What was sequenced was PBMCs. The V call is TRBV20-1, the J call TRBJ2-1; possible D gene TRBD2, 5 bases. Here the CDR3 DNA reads TGCAGTGCTAGAGATACCCTAGCAAAAACTTACAATGAGCAGTTCTTC. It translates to CSARDTLAKTYNEQFF.